These T cell receptor beta chains were read from a single sample in a study of blood T cell repertoires in COVID-19. The assay was immunoSEQ multiplex PCR, and TCRdb's table has in-frame clones only and misses some. The table lists approximately 400,000 clones, more than 75% of them singletons. Source material: peripheral blood. These TCRs come from a human donor with acute or convalescent COVID-19. The donor label of this sample is uncertain. The CDR3 runs from the conserved cysteine through the conserved F or W. A D gene is named only where the DNA matches it firmly. The size field is filled for only some rows; it gives once, few, many or a size class.

size: .
V: TRBV7-2
D: TRBD1
J: TRBJ1-1
DNA: TGTGCCAGCAGCTTCAGACAGGGGAGGTCGAACACTGAAGCTTTCTTT
CDR3: CASSFRQGRSNTEAFF

size: .
V: TRBV19
D: .
J: TRBJ1-4
DNA: TGTGCCAGTAGTAAAACAGGGCGGGATGAAAAACTGTTTTTT
CDR3: CASSKTGRDEKLFF

size: few
V: TRBV7-2
D: .
J: TRBJ2-7
DNA: TGTGCCAGCAGCACCACTAATACCTACGAGCAGTACTTC
CDR3: CASSTTNTYEQYF

size: .
V: TRBV18
D: TRBD1
J: TRBJ2-1
DNA: TGTGCCAGCTCACAACAACCCATCGGGACAGGGACTTTAAATGAGCAGTTCTTC
CDR3: CASSQQPIGTGTLNEQFF

size: .
V: TRBV2
D: .
J: TRBJ1-2
DNA: TGTGCCAGCAGCGCGACTGCGACCTATGGCTACACCTTC
CDR3: CASSATATYGYTF

size: few
V: TRBV21-1
D: .
J: TRBJ1-2
DNA: TGTGCCAGCAGCAAAAAGGGGTGCTCTTGGACAGGGCCCTATGGCTACACCTTC
CDR3: CASSKKGCSWTGPYGYTF

size: .
V: TRBV30
D: .
J: TRBJ1-4
DNA: TGTGCCTGGAGGGCTTATGCGGCAACTAATGAAAAACTGTTTTTT
CDR3: CAWRAYAATNEKLFF

size: .
V: TRBV19
D: .
J: TRBJ1-5
DNA: TGTGCCAGTAGTATAGACGGGGGAGAGTATAGCAATCAGCCCCAGCATTTT
CDR3: CASSIDGGEYSNQPQHF

size: .
V: TRBV6-6
D: .
J: TRBJ1-1
DNA: TGTGCCAGCAGTTACCGGGACATCCCCACTGAAGCTTTCTTT
CDR3: CASSYRDIPTEAFF

size: .
V: TRBV6-2/TRBV6-3
D: TRBD1
J: TRBJ1-2
DNA: TGTGCCAGCAGTTACCGCTATGGACAGGCCGCTAACTATGGCTACACCTTC
CDR3: CASSYRYGQAANYGYTF

size: .
V: TRBV5-1
D: .
J: TRBJ2-1
DNA: TGCGCCAGCAGTTGGGCCCAGGGGAACAATGAGCAGTTCTTC
CDR3: CASSWAQGNNEQFF

size: .
V: TRBV5-1
D: TRBD2
J: TRBJ2-5
DNA: TGCGCCAGCAGCTTAGGGTCAGCCGGGACTAGCGGGAGGGCCTATGAGACCCAGTACTTC
CDR3: CASSLGSAGTSGRAYETQYF

size: .
V: TRBV7-9
D: .
J: TRBJ1-1
DNA: TGTGCCAGCAGCTTAGGCCTCCCAGGGGAGCTTTCCACTGAAGCTTTCTTT
CDR3: CASSLGLPGELSTEAFF

size: once
V: TRBV5-6
D: .
J: TRBJ1-2
DNA: TGTGCCAGCAGTTACAGTAAACACTATGGCTACACCTTC
CDR3: CASSYSKHYGYTF

size: .
V: TRBV6-5
D: .
J: TRBJ1-5
DNA: TGTGCCAGCGACAGGCGCGAACTCAATCAGCCCCAGCATTTT
CDR3: CASDRRELNQPQHF

size: .
V: TRBV18
D: TRBD1
J: TRBJ1-1
DNA: TGTGCCAGCTCACCACCGCCGGGACAGGATAATATGAACACTGAAGCTTTCTTT
CDR3: CASSPPPGQDNMNTEAFF

size: once
V: TRBV18
D: .
J: TRBJ2-7
DNA: TGTGCCAGCTCACCACTGGCGACTGGAACCTACGAGCAGTACTTC
CDR3: CASSPLATGTYEQYF

size: .
V: TRBV6-4
D: TRBD1
J: TRBJ1-1
DNA: TGTGCCAGCAGTGAAAGCAGGGGGACTGAAGCTTTCTTT
CDR3: CASSESRGTEAFF

size: .
V: TRBV5-1
D: TRBD2
J: TRBJ2-5
DNA: TGCGCCAGCAGCTTTACAGCGGGGGGGCAAGAGACCCAGTACTTC
CDR3: CASSFTAGGQETQYF

size: .
V: TRBV11-1
D: .
J: TRBJ2-3
DNA: TGTGCCAGCAGCTTAGGAGTAATCACAGATACGCAGTATTTT
CDR3: CASSLGVITDTQYF

size: .
V: TRBV6-4
D: .
J: TRBJ1-2
DNA: TGTGCCAGCAGTGGTTCGGGGGGGTATGGCTACACCTTC
CDR3: CASSGSGGYGYTF

size: .
V: TRBV5-8
D: .
J: TRBJ1-6
DNA: TGTGCCAGCAGCTCACAGGGAGTGAATAATTCACCCCTCCACTTT
CDR3: CASSSQGVNNSPLHF

size: .
V: TRBV9
D: .
J: TRBJ2-3
DNA: TGTGCCAGCAGCGTAGGCAGGGTCCAATCAGATACGCAGTATTTT
CDR3: CASSVGRVQSDTQYF

size: .
V: TRBV27
D: .
J: TRBJ1-4
DNA: TGTGCCAGCAGTCGGGCGGGGGATGAAAAACTGTTTTTT
CDR3: CASSRAGDEKLFF

size: once
V: TRBV9
D: .
J: TRBJ1-5
DNA: TGTGCCAGCAGCGGCCCCCTCGACACAAGCAATCAGCCCCAGCATTTT
CDR3: CASSGPLDTSNQPQHF

size: few
V: TRBV6-5
D: .
J: TRBJ2-3
DNA: TGTGCCAGCACTTCAGGGGGAGGAGATACGCAGTATTTT
CDR3: CASTSGGGDTQYF

size: .
V: TRBV16
D: .
J: TRBJ1-1
DNA: TGTGCCAGCAGCCAATCGGCGGGACTAATTAACACTGAAGCTTTCTTT
CDR3: CASSQSAGLINTEAFF

size: few
V: TRBV6-6
D: TRBD1
J: TRBJ1-1
DNA: TGTGCCAGCAGACCCTACCGGGACAGAGGGAACACTGAAGCTTTCTTT
CDR3: CASRPYRDRGNTEAFF

size: .
V: TRBV19
D: TRBD1
J: TRBJ1-5
DNA: TGTGCCAGTAGTATTGGGACAGGGCTTTATCAGCCCCAGCATTTT
CDR3: CASSIGTGLYQPQHF

size: .
V: TRBV20-1
D: TRBD2
J: TRBJ2-5
DNA: TGCAGTGCTAGTATAGCGGGGGGGCTCGAGACCCAGTACTTC
CDR3: CSASIAGGLETQYF

size: few
V: TRBV3-1/TRBV3-2
D: .
J: TRBJ2-2
DNA: TGTGCCAGCAGCCAAGGGACAGTGAACACCGGGGAGCTGTTTTTT
CDR3: CASSQGTVNTGELFF

size: .
V: TRBV7-2
D: .
J: TRBJ1-1
DNA: TGTGCCAGCAGCTCGCGAAACCCCGGGACATCTCGAGCTTTCTTT
CDR3: CASSSRNPGTSRAFF

size: .
V: TRBV5-1
D: TRBD2
J: TRBJ2-3
DNA: TGCGCCAGCAGCTTTGGCCGGGAGGGGACAGATACGCAGTATTTT
CDR3: CASSFGREGTDTQYF

size: .
V: TRBV29-1
D: TRBD2
J: TRBJ2-1
DNA: TGCAGCGTTGAACGTGGGAGGGGAAACAATGAGCAGTTCTTC
CDR3: CSVERGRGNNEQFF

size: .
V: TRBV15
D: TRBD1
J: TRBJ2-1
DNA: TGTGCCACCAGCAGGGGGACAGGTGAGCAGTTCTTC
CDR3: CATSRGTGEQFF

size: .
V: TRBV6-5
D: .
J: TRBJ1-1
DNA: TGTGCCCCCCGGTGGGGGGGCTCTGAAGCTTTCTTT
CDR3: CAPRWGGSEAFF

size: .
V: TRBV11-2
D: .
J: TRBJ2-7
DNA: TGTGCCAGCAGCGGAACAAGAGGGGGTGAGCAGTACTTC
CDR3: CASSGTRGGEQYF

size: .
V: TRBV10-2
D: TRBD2
J: TRBJ2-1
DNA: TGCGCCAGCAGAGCCGGGACTAGCGGGAGTACGGACAATGAGCAGTTCTTC
CDR3: CASRAGTSGSTDNEQFF

size: .
V: TRBV18
D: .
J: TRBJ1-1
DNA: TGTGCCAGCTCACCGGGCCTCCAGGGAAAAACTGAAGCTTTCTTT
CDR3: CASSPGLQGKTEAFF

size: once
V: TRBV6-5
D: .
J: TRBJ1-2
DNA: TGTGCCAGCAGTTCCCTGGGAGGGAACTATGGCTACACCTTC
CDR3: CASSSLGGNYGYTF

size: .
V: TRBV3-1/TRBV3-2
D: TRBD1
J: TRBJ2-2
DNA: TGTGCCAGCAGCGCCGGGACAGGGGGCCCCGGGGAGCTGTTTTTT
CDR3: CASSAGTGGPGELFF

size: .
V: TRBV6-5
D: .
J: TRBJ2-5
DNA: TGTGCCACAGGCCGACCTCCCCAAGAGACCCAGTACTTC
CDR3: CATGRPPQETQYF

size: .
V: TRBV27
D: TRBD2
J: TRBJ2-1
DNA: TGTGCCAGCAGTAACCCTCGGCGGGGGGCCTACAATGAGCAGTTCTTC
CDR3: CASSNPRRGAYNEQFF

size: .
V: TRBV15
D: .
J: TRBJ2-7
DNA: TGTGCCACCAGCGGTACCGGGACTGCCTCCTACGAGCAGTACTTC
CDR3: CATSGTGTASYEQYF

size: .
V: TRBV12-3/TRBV12-4
D: .
J: TRBJ2-1
DNA: TGTGCCAGCAGTTTCGCGGTCAATGAGCAGTTCTTC
CDR3: CASSFAVNEQFF

size: .
V: TRBV27
D: .
J: TRBJ1-1
DNA: TGTGCCAGCAGTACTCGTGTGACTAACACTGAAGCTTTCTTT
CDR3: CASSTRVTNTEAFF

size: few
V: TRBV10-3
D: .
J: TRBJ2-5
DNA: TGTGCCATCAGTGAGTCCGGACTATTCCCTCAAGAGACCCAGTACTTC
CDR3: CAISESGLFPQETQYF

size: .
V: TRBV25-1
D: TRBD1
J: TRBJ1-2
DNA: TGTGCCAGCAGTTACAGGGGTAGTAACTATGGCTACACCTTC
CDR3: CASSYRGSNYGYTF

size: .
V: TRBV20-1
D: .
J: TRBJ2-7
DNA: TGCAGTGCTCTCCTCCACGAGCAGTACTTC
CDR3: CSALLHEQYF

size: .
V: TRBV7-9
D: .
J: TRBJ1-1
DNA: TGTGCCAGCACCACAGGGTGGACTGAAGCTTTCTTT
CDR3: CASTTGWTEAFF

size: .
V: TRBV9
D: TRBD1
J: TRBJ2-7
DNA: TGTGCCAGCAGCGTAGCTTCGGCAGGGGGCATGTACGAGCAGTACTTC
CDR3: CASSVASAGGMYEQYF

size: .
V: TRBV4-2
D: .
J: TRBJ1-2
DNA: TGTGCCAGCAGCCAAGCCGGAGGAAACAGTGTGGGCTACACCTTC
CDR3: CASSQAGGNSVGYTF

size: .
V: TRBV30
D: .
J: TRBJ1-6
DNA: TGTGCCTCCCAGGGGCAGGGCGGTGTTGGGTCACCCCTCCACTTT
CDR3: CASQGQGGVGSPLHF

size: .
V: TRBV4-1
D: .
J: TRBJ1-2
DNA: TGCGCCAGCAGCCAACCCGACGGACATCGGAATGGCTACACCTTC
CDR3: CASSQPDGHRNGYTF

size: .
V: TRBV21-1
D: .
J: TRBJ2-2
DNA: TGTGCCAGCAGCGCCCTAGAGAGGGGGCGGAAACAACCCGGGGAGCTGTTTTTT
CDR3: CASSALERGRKQPGELFF

size: .
V: TRBV30
D: TRBD1
J: TRBJ1-5
DNA: TGTGCCTGGAACCCGCCCGGACAGGGCGGACAGCCCCAGCATTTT
CDR3: CAWNPPGQGGQPQHF

size: .
V: TRBV14
D: TRBD1
J: TRBJ1-4
DNA: TGTGCCAGCAGCACCTCGACAGGGTTGGTTGAAAAACTGTTTTTT
CDR3: CASSTSTGLVEKLFF